These 7 T cell receptor beta chains were sequenced from one sample in a study of breast tumors, draining lymph nodes, adjacent tissues. One entry per CDR3 protein results from TCRdb running MiXCR on the multiplex PCR reads. The sample has 250,000 or so distinct CDR3 sequences; more than 30% are singletons. Breast cancer patients provided tissue from their axillary draining lymph nodes. The sample consisted of axillary lymph node tissue. The receptors originated from a female donor with breast cancer. Some clones in this sample may be carry-over from other donors' samples.

This clonotype was observed a handful of times. The V gene is TRBV20-1, the J gene TRBJ1-1, with D unclear. The CDR3 is made up of 14 amino acids. The germline CDR1 and CDR2 sequences are DFQATT and SNEGSKA (reference sequence). With 5 bases removed from V and 1 base from J, the gap between germline ends came to 14 bases. The CDR3 loop is CSAPGRLGNTEAFF. The CDR3 DNA follows: TGCAGTGCTCCGGGCCGTTTGGGGAACACTGAAGCTTTCTTT.

A word on this clonotype: A much bigger clone sits one base away, suggesting this may be a read error. The chain carries TRBV4-3 and TRBJ2-7, with 11 positions matching TRBD1. The CDR3 covers 15 residues. CDR1 is LGHNA and CDR2 is YSLEER in the germline V gene. J lost 2 bases, V lost 4 bases, and 4 bases had no gene match. CDR3 amino acids: CASSLGTGGAYEQYF. The CDR3 DNA reads TGCGCCAGCAGCCTCGGGACAGGGGGAGCCTACGAGCAGTACTTC.

This clonotype was detected many times. V usage is TRBV20-1 and J usage is TRBJ1-5; D gene ambiguous. CDR3 length: 14 amino acids. Germline V gene data show CDR1 as DFQATT and CDR2 as SNEGSKA (reference sequence). Trimming shortened V by 0 bases and J by 4 bases, and 10 bases separated the two germline ends. The CDR3 is CSARDLGLNQPQHF. The CDR3 DNA reads as TGCAGTGCTAGAGATCTCGGGTTAAATCAGCCCCAGCATTTT.

This clonotype showed up many times. The J gene is TRBJ2-2, the V gene TRBV10-1, with a tentative D call TRBD1 (5 bases). V lost 6 bases and J 4 bases, leaving 9 bases between the germline ends. Germline values: CDR1 WNHNN, CDR2 SYGVQD (reference sequence). The CDR3 sequence is 13 residues long. The CDR3 here is CASRRTGTGELFF. The CDR3 DNA is TGCGCCAGCAGGCGAACAGGCACCGGGGAGCTGTTTTTT.

CDR3 in amino acids: CASSSRGTRNTIYF. CDR3 in DNA: TGTGCCAGCAGTTCCAGGGGAACTCGAAACACCATATATTTT. This sequence joins TRBV28 and TRBJ1-3; a weak D match, TRBD1 (6 bases). Trimming removed 4 bases at V and 5 bases at J, with 12 bases between. This CDR3 is 14 amino acids long. Germline V lookup: CDR1 MDHEN, CDR2 SYDVKM.

This clonotype was counted between two and nine times. Possible read error: a much larger clone is one base away. The rearrangement uses TRBV9 and TRBJ2-5; 7 bases match TRBD2. This CDR3 has 14 residues. The germline V gene encodes CDR1 SGDLS and CDR2 YYNGEE. The CDR3 DNA reads TGTGCCAGCAGCGGGGGGACTACCCAAGAGACCCAGTCCTTC. The encoded protein is CASSGGTTQETQSF.

The rearrangement uses TRBV3-1 and TRBJ2-1; D might be TRBD1 or TRBD2, each matching 5 bases. CDR1 is LGHDT, CDR2 YNNKEL, per germline (reference sequence). V was shortened by 4 bases and J by 3 bases, with 10 bases between the two germline ends. The CDR3 sequence is 14 residues long. For the CDR3, the DNA is TGTGCCAGCAGCCCGGGACGGTACTACAATGAGCAGTTCTTC. Translating gives CASSPGRYYNEQFF.